The clone carrying this TCR beta chain has just a few counts. Its target is unknown. This sample is drawn from a study of T cell responses to AZD1222 COVID-19 vaccine. General study findings and limits: The span of vaccine-associated CD4 TCRs extended across spike, with dominance at 160-218 and 743-854.

Germline V gives CDR1 SGHTA, CDR2 FQGTGA. The CDR3 spans 16 residues. V gave up 0 bases and J gave up 1 base; unmatched junction bases: 1. The repertoire was sequenced with immunoSEQ multiplex PCR; TCRdb's copy has only in-frame clones and lacks some. The repertoire consists of 120,000 to 150,000 clones, with roughly 91% occurring once and the leading ten covering 5.1%. This clonotype was sampled from an adult in good health. Specimen: peripheral blood, collected on day 0 of AZD1222 vaccination. The J gene is TRBJ2-2, the V gene TRBV7-3; 8 bases agree with TRBD1. CDR3 nucleotides: TGTGCCAGCAGCTTAACCGACAGGGGGAACACCGGGGAGCTGTTTTTT. Translating it yields CASSLTDRGNTGELFF. The full variable domain, rest sourced from reference TRBV7-3 and TRBJ2-2, is GAGVSQTPSNKVTEKGKYVELRCDPISGHTALYWYRQSLGQGPEFLIYFQGTGAADDSGLPNDRFFAVRPEGSVSTLKIQRTERGDSAVYLCASSLTDRGNTGELFFGEGSRLTVL.